Following are 20 T cell receptor beta chains from one sample sequenced in a study of blood T cell repertoires in COVID-19. This table comes from immunoSEQ multiplex PCR, and its TCRdb copy is limited to in-frame clones, with some not included. The table lists 160,000 or so clones, 75% to 80% of them singletons. The sample taken for sequencing was peripheral blood. These receptors all stem from a woman older than 75 with acute or convalescent COVID-19.

This chain links TRBV11-3 with TRBJ1-1; unclear D gene. The germline gives CDR1 SGHNT, CDR2 YENEEA. V lost 0 bases and J lost 3, with 14 bases in between. The CDR3 runs 16 residues. This chain's CDR3 is CASSLDGRDGDTEAFF. CDR3 bases: TGTGCCAGCAGCTTAGATGGGAGGGATGGGGACACTGAAGCTTTCTTT.

This clone was detected once. The chain employs TRBV11-2 and TRBJ2-7; D ambiguous. Trimming took off 0 bases at V and 4 bases at J, with 10 bases between the two ends. The CDR3 runs to 14 residues. CDR1 and CDR2 from the germline V gene are SGHAT and FQNNGV. DNA for the CDR3: TGTGCCAGCAGCTTAGAGGGCCAAAGGTACGAGCAGTACTTC. Its translation: CASSLEGQRYEQYF. Full variable domain (missing parts from reference TRBV11-2 and TRBJ2-7): EAGVAQSPRYKIIEKRQSVAFWCNPISGHATLYWYQQILGQGPKLLIQFQNNGVVDDSQLPKDRFSAERLKGVDSTLKIQPAKLEDSAVYLCASSLEGQRYEQYFGPGTRLTVT.

The genes are TRBV19 and TRBJ2-1; 7 bases are a match to TRBD2. J was trimmed by 1 base and V by 6 bases; bases with no gene match: 9. The CDR3 is 16 amino acids. Germline assignment: CDR1 LNHDA and CDR2 SQIVND (reference sequence). This chain's CDR3 is CASSQALAASYNEQFF. DNA of the CDR3: TGTGCCAGTAGCCAGGCCCTAGCGGCTTCCTACAATGAGCAGTTCTTC.

In DNA form, the CDR3 reads TGTGCCAGTAGTATAGGTACTCATCAGCCCCAGCATTTT. It is translated as CASSIGTHQPQHF. The V gene is TRBV19, the J gene TRBJ1-5; D not resolved. The CDR3 extends over 13 amino acids. The germline gives CDR1 LNHDA, CDR2 SQIVND (reference sequence). The V and J ends lost 1 base and 5 bases respectively, with 6 bases between them.

V and J are TRBV7-2 and TRBJ1-2, with a weak D call TRBD1 (5 bases). Trimming shortened V by 4 bases and J by 3 bases, and 15 bases separated the two germline ends. Per the germline V gene, CDR1 is SGHTA and CDR2 is FQGNSA. CDR3 length equals 15 residues. The CDR3, as DNA: TGTGCCAGCAGCTCGAGCCGTGGGGCAGACTATGGCTACACCTTC. Its translation: CASSSSRGADYGYTF.

This chain links TRBV7-8 with TRBJ2-3, with D tentatively TRBD2 (6 bases). V was trimmed by 2 bases and J by 4 bases, leaving 16 bases between them. Per germline, CDR1 SGHVS and CDR2 FQNEAQ. The CDR3 is made up of 16 amino acids. CDR3 sequence (DNA): TGTGCCAGCAGCTTATTTGCGCTAGCGCTTTCAGATACGCAGTATTTT. This codes for CASSLFALALSDTQYF.

As concerns this clone: This clone may be a read error of a much larger clone one base away. The chain recombines TRBV11-2 with TRBJ2-5, with 9 bases identical to TRBD2. This CDR3 region has 16 residues. Trimming cost V 5 bases and J 4 bases; bases outside gene matches: 11. Germline loops: CDR1 SGHAT, CDR2 FQNNGV. In DNA, the CDR3 is TGTGCCAGCAGCCCGGGGAATAGCGGGAGCTCAGAGACCCAGTACTTC. Its protein product is CASSPGNSGSSETQYF. Variable domain in full (rest from reference TRBV11-2 and TRBJ2-5): EAGVAQSPRYKIIEKRQSVAFWCNPISGHATLYWYQQILGQGPKLLIQFQNNGVVDDSQLPKDRFSAERLKGVDSTLKIQPAKLEDSAVYLCASSPGNSGSSETQYFGPGTRLLVL.

This clone showed up just once. The V call is TRBV6-5, the J call TRBJ1-5; no firm D call. V shed 8 bases and J shed 5 bases, with 10 bases lying between them. Germline V gene data show CDR1 as MNHEY and CDR2 as SVGAGI. The CDR3 contains 12 residues. CDR3: CASGFLDQPQHF. As DNA, the CDR3 is TGTGCCAGCGGTTTCTTAGATCAGCCCCAGCATTTT.

This clone is a singleton in its sample. CDR3 sequence (DNA): TGTGCCAGCATCCACCGGAACAGGGCGGGCTACACCTTC. It is translated as CASIHRNRAGYTF. The genes are TRBV21-1 and TRBJ1-2; the D call TRBD1 from the table was never checked on the DNA. TRBV21-1 is termed a pseudogene. The length of the CDR3 is 13 residues.

The V gene is TRBV18, the J gene TRBJ2-7; tentatively, D is TRBD1 (6 bases). Germline CDR1 KGHSH, CDR2 LQKENI. The CDR3 loop spans 15 amino acids. The germline V and J ends were trimmed by 2 bases and 6 bases, with 17 bases remaining between them. The CDR3: CASSPERRRGGEQYF. The DNA for the CDR3 is TGTGCCAGCTCACCAGAGCGGCGCAGGGGCGGCGAGCAGTACTTC.

The J gene is TRBJ1-5, the V gene TRBV29-1; D is unclear. The germline gives CDR1 SQVTM, CDR2 ANQGSEA. This CDR3 contains 13 residues. Trimming left V 4 bases short and J 4 bases short, with 11 bases between. The CDR3 nucleotides are TGCAGCGTTGGTGAGCGGGTAAATCAGCCCCAGCATTTT. It translates to CSVGERVNQPQHF. Based on the CDR3 plus reference TRBV29-1 and TRBJ1-5, the full variable domain is SAVISQKPSRDICQRGTSLTIQCQVDSQVTMMFWYRQQPGQSLTLIATANQGSEATYESGFVIDKFPISRPNLTFSTLTVSNMSPEDSSIYLCSVGERVNQPQHFGDGTRLSIL.

The V call is TRBV5-1, the J call TRBJ2-1; the D is unclear. The germline CDR1 and CDR2 sequences are SGHRS and YFSETQ. V lost 1 base and J lost 6, with 14 bases in between. The CDR3 has 15 residues. CDR3 DNA: TGCGCCAGCAGCTTGTCGTCAGTGGCGGTCAATGAGCAGTTCTTC. It encodes CASSLSSVAVNEQFF.

CDR3 protein: CASSPRPVEGWQPQHF. The CDR3 bases are TGTGCCAGCTCACCCCGGCCGGTCGAGGGTTGGCAGCCCCAGCATTTT. The chain links TRBV18 to TRBJ1-5; D remains ambiguous. Deletions cut 3 bases from V and 7 bases from J, with 19 bases between. The germline V gene encodes CDR1 KGHSH and CDR2 LQKENI. CDR3 length: 16 residues.

CDR3 DNA: TGTGCCAGCAGACACTCACCCTACGGGGACAGGAACACCTACGAGCAGTACTTC. It codes for CASRHSPYGDRNTYEQYF. The chain combines TRBV28 with TRBJ2-7, with 8 bases fitting TRBD1. The CDR3 runs to 18 residues. Unmatched junction bases numbered 18, after V lost 6 bases and J lost 2 bases. Germline V gene data show CDR1 as MDHEN and CDR2 as SYDVKM.

This clone was recorded only once. The CDR3 loop is CASSLSPGAGGETQYF. Written as DNA, the CDR3 is TGTGCCAGCAGCCTCTCCCCAGGAGCGGGGGGAGAGACCCAGTACTTC. V and J are TRBV5-5 and TRBJ2-5, with TRBD2 matching 9 bases. The germline V gene encodes CDR1 SGHKS and CDR2 YYEKEE (reference sequence). The trim removed 4 bases at V and 4 bases at J, leaving 11 bases unmatched. The CDR3 is 16 amino acids.

The genes are TRBV5-1 and TRBJ1-1; no firm D call. This CDR3 spans 11 amino acids. Germline CDR1 SGHRS, CDR2 YFSETQ. The V gene lost 0 bases and the J gene lost 6 bases, with 3 bases spanning the gap. CDR3 amino acids: CASSLGPEAFF. DNA for the CDR3: TGCGCCAGCAGCTTGGGGCCTGAAGCTTTCTTT.

The gene calls are TRBV28 and TRBJ2-5; the match to TRBD2 covers 10 bases. In germline, CDR1 is MDHEN, CDR2 SYDVKM. V dropped 7 bases and J dropped 5; count of bases not matched to a gene: 10. CDR3 length equals 15 residues. CDR3 nucleotides: TGTGCCAGCACCCCTAGCGGGAGCAGGGTGGAGACCCAGTACTTC. Translated, it gives CASTPSGSRVETQYF.

The chain employs TRBV10-1 and TRBJ2-5, with 9 bases aligning to TRBD2. Germline V gene data show CDR1 as WNHNN and CDR2 as SYGVQD (reference sequence). V dropped 2 bases and J dropped 4; count of bases not matched to a gene: 8. The CDR3 has 16 residues. The CDR3, as DNA: TGCGCCAGCAGTGAGGGGATAGCGGGAGTGACAGAGACCCAGTACTTC. Translated: CASSEGIAGVTETQYF.

The chain employs TRBV7-2 and TRBJ2-5, with D maybe TRBD2 (7 bases). V shed 2 bases and J shed 4 bases, with 11 bases lying between them. CDR3 length: 14 residues. Per germline, CDR1 SGHTA and CDR2 FQGNSA. The DNA of the CDR3 is TGTGCCAGCAGCTTATGGGGAGGGGGAGAGACCCAGTACTTC. Amino acid sequence: CASSLWGGGETQYF.

CDR3 loop: CASSPFGQPFSGANVLTF. CDR3 DNA: TGTGCCAGCTCACCATTCGGACAACCTTTCTCTGGGGCCAACGTCCTGACTTTC. The chain employs TRBV18 and TRBJ2-6; D might be TRBD1 (5 bases). CDR1 and CDR2 from the germline V gene are KGHSH and LQKENI. Between the trimmed V and J ends, which lost 2 bases and 0 bases, there was a span of 14 bases. This CDR3 has 18 amino acids.